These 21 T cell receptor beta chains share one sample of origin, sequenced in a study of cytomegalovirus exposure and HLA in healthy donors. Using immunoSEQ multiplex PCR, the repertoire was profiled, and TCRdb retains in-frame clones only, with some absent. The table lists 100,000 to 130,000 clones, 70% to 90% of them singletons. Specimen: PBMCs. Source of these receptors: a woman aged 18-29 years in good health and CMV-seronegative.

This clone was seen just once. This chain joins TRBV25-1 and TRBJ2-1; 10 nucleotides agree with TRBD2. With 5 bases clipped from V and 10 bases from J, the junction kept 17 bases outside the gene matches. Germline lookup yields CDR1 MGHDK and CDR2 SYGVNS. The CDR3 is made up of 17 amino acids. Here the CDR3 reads CASSPPGTAGGFKEQFF. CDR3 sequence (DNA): TGTGCCAGCAGTCCTCCCGGTACAGCGGGGGGGTTTAAGGAGCAGTTCTTC.

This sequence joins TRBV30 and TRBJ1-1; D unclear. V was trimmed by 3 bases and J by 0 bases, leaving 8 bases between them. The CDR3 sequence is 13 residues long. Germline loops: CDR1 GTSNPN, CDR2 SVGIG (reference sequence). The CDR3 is CAWSQIMNTEAFF. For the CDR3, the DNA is TGTGCCTGGAGCCAAATCATGAACACTGAAGCTTTCTTT.

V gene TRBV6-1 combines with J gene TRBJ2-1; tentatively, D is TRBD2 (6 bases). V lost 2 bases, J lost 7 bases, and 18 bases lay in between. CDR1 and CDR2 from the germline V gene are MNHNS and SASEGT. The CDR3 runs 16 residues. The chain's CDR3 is CASSELAVWGNNEQFF. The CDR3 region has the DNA TGTGCCAGCAGTGAATTAGCGGTTTGGGGAAATAATGAGCAGTTCTTC.

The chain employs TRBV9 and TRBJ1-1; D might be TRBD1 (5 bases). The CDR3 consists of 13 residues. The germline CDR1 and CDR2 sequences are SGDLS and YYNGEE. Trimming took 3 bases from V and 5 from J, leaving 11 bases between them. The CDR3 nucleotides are TGTGCCAGCAGCGAGGGGATGAGGACTGAAGCTTTCTTT. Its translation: CASSEGMRTEAFF.

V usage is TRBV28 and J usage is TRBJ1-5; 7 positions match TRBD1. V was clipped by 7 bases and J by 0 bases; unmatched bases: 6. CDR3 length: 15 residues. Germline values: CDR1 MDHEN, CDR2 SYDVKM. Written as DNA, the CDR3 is TGTGCCAGCACCCTGGACAGGCCTAGCAATCAGCCCCAGCATTTT. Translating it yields CASTLDRPSNQPQHF.

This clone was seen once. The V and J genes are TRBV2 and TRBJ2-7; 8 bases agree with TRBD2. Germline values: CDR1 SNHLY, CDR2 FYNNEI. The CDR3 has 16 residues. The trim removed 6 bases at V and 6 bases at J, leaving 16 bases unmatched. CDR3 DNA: TGTGCCAGCAGCCTTTTAGGTTGGGCGGGGGGACGCGAGCAGTACTTC. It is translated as CASSLLGWAGGREQYF.

The CDR3 nucleotides read TGTGCCAGCAGCCCAGAAGGGGGGGCCAATGAAAAACTGTTTTTT. Protein sequence: CASSPEGGANEKLFF. The genes are TRBV9 and TRBJ1-4; D is possibly TRBD1 (6 bases). The V gene lost 4 bases and the J gene lost 5 bases, with 15 bases spanning the gap. The CDR3 sequence is 15 residues long. The germline gives CDR1 SGDLS, CDR2 YYNGEE.

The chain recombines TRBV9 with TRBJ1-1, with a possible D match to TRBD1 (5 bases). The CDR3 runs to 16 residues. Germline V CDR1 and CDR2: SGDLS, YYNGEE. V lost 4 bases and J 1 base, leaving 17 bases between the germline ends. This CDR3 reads CASSPRAGLTNTEAFF. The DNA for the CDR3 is TGTGCCAGCAGCCCAAGAGCAGGGCTTACGAACACTGAAGCTTTCTTT. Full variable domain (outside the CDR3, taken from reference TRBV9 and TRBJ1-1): DSGVTQTPKHLITATGQRVTLRCSPRSGDLSVYWYQQSLDQGLQFLIQYYNGEERAKGNILERFSAQQFPDLHSELNLSSLELGDSALYFCASSPRAGLTNTEAFFGQGTRLTVV.

CDR3 loop: CASSLAAGGTSSYEQYF. The CDR3, as DNA: TGTGCCAGCAGCTTAGCAGCGGGGGGCACTAGCTCCTACGAGCAGTACTTC. The V call is TRBV7-9, the J call TRBJ2-7; the match to TRBD2 covers 9 bases. This CDR3 has 17 amino acids. V dropped 0 bases and J dropped 0; count of bases not matched to a gene: 6. Germline CDR1 SEHNR, CDR2 FQNEAQ (reference sequence).

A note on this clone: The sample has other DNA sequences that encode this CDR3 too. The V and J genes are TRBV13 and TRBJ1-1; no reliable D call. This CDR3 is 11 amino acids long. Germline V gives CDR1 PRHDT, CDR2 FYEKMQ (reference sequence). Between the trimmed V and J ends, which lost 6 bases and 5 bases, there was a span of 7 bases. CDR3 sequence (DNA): TGTGCCAGCAGTTCCGGGACTGAAGCTTTCTTT. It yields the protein CASSSGTEAFF.

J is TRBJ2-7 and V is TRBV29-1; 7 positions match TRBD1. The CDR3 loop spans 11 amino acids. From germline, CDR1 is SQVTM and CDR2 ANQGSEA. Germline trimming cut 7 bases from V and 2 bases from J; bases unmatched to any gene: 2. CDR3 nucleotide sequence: TGCAGCGCTGGACAGGCCTACGAGCAGTACTTC. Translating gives CSAGQAYEQYF.

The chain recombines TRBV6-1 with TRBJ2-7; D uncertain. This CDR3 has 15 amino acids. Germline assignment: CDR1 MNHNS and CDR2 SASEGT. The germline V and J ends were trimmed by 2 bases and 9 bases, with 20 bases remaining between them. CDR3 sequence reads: CASSELQPRNSGQYF. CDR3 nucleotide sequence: TGTGCCAGCAGTGAATTGCAGCCCCGGAACAGTGGGCAGTACTTC.

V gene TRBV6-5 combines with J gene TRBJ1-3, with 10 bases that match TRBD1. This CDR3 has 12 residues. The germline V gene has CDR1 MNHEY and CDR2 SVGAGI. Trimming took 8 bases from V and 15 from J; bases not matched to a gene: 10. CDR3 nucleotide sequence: TGTGCCAGCCACTCGCTCGGGACAGGGGAATATTTT. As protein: CASHSLGTGEYF.

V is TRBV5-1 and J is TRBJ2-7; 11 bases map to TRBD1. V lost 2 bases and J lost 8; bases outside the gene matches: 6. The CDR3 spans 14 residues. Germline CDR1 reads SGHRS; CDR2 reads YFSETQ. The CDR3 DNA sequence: TGCGCCAGCAGCTTAGGACAGGGGGCGAACCAGCAGTACTTC. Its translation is CASSLGQGANQQYF. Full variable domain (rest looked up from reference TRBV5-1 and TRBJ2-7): KAGVTQTPRYLIKTRGQQVTLSCSPISGHRSVSWYQQTPGQGLQFLFEYFSETQRNKGNFPGRFSGRQFSNSRSEMNVSTLELGDSALYLCASSLGQGANQQYFGPGTRLTVT.

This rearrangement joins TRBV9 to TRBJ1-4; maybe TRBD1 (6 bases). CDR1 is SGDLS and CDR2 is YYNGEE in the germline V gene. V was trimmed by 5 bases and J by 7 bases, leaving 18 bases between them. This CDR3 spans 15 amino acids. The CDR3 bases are TGTGCCAGCAGTCTAGGGGGGGGATTGGGTGAAAAACTGTTTTTT. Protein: CASSLGGGLGEKLFF.

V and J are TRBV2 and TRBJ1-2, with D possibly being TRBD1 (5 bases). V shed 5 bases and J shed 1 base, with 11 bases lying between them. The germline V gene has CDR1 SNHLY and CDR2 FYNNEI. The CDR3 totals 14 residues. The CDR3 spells CASSRRVDNYGYTF. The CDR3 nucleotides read TGTGCCAGCAGTCGCAGGGTGGATAACTATGGCTACACCTTC.

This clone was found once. CDR3: CASSLNTDLGDTQYF. In DNA form, the CDR3 reads TGTGCCAGCAGCTTAAATACAGACCTCGGCGATACGCAGTATTTT. The chain has TRBV7-3 and TRBJ2-3; no clear D gene. The germline V and J ends were trimmed by 1 base and 6 bases, with 14 bases remaining between them. Germline-derived CDR1 and CDR2 are SGHTA and FQGTGA. The CDR3 runs to 15 residues.

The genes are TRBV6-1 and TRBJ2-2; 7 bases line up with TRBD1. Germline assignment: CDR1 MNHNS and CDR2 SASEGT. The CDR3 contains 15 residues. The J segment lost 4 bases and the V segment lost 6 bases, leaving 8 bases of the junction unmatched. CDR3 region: CASRTGSEGTGELFF. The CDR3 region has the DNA TGTGCCAGCAGGACAGGGAGCGAAGGCACCGGGGAGCTGTTTTTT.

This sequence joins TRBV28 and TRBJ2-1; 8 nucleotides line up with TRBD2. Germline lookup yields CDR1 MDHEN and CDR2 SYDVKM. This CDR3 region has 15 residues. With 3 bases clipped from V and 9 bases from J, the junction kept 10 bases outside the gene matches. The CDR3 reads CASSFTGGPFGEQFF. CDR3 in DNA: TGTGCCAGCAGTTTTACGGGGGGGCCATTCGGTGAGCAGTTCTTC.

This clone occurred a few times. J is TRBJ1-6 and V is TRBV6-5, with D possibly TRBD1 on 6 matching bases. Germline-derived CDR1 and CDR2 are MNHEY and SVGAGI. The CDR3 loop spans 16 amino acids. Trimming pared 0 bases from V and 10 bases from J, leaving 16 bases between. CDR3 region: CASSYSSDSGYSPLHF. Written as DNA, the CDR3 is TGTGCCAGCAGTTACTCGTCGGACAGCGGTTACTCACCCCTCCACTTT.

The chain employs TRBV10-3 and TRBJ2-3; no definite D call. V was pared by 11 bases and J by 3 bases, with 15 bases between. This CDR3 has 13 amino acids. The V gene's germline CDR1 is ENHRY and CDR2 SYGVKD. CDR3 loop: CASSQRETDTQYF. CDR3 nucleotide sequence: TGTGCCTCGAGCCAAAGAGAGACAGATACGCAGTATTTT.